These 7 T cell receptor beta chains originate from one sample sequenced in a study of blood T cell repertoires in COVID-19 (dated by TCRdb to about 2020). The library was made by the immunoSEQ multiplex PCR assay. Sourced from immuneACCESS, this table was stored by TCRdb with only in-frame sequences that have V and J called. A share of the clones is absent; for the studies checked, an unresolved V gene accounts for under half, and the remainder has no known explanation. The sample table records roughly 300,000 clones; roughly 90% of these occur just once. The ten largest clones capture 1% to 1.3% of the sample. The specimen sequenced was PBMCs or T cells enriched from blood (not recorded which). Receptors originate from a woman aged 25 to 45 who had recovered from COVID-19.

CDR3: CASSPGGAGLYEQYF. CDR3 DNA: TGTGCCAGCAGTCCGGGAGGAGCGGGACTCTACGAGCAGTACTTC. The rearrangement links TRBV27 to TRBJ2-7, with TRBD2 matching 7 bases. J was trimmed by 3 bases and V by 5 bases; bases with no gene match: 10. CDR3 length: 15 amino acids. Germline V gene sequence: CDR1 MNHEY, CDR2 SMNVEV (reference sequence).

CDR3 loop: CAWSVGGSGANVLTF. The CDR3 DNA reads TGTGCCTGGAGTGTAGGAGGATCTGGGGCCAACGTCCTGACTTTC. The chain uses TRBV30 and TRBJ2-6, with TRBD2 as a possible D gene (5 bases). This CDR3 region has 15 residues. The germline V gene encodes CDR1 GTSNPN and CDR2 SVGIG (reference sequence). With 0 bases removed from V and 1 base from J, the gap between germline ends came to 7 bases. The entire variable domain, with the rest obtained from reference TRBV30 and TRBJ2-6, is as follows: SQTIHQWPATLVQPVGSPLSLECTVEGTSNPNLYWYRQAAGRGLQLLFYSVGIGQISSEVPQNLSASRPQDRQFILSSKKLLLSDSGFYLCAWSVGGSGANVLTFGAGSRLTVL.

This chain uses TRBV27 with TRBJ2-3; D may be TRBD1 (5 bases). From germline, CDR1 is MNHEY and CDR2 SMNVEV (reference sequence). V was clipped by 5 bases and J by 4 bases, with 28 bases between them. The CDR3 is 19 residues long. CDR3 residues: CASSLSQPLGKGAADTQYF. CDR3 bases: TGTGCCAGCAGTCTCTCCCAGCCGCTAGGGAAAGGGGCGGCAGATACGCAGTATTTT.

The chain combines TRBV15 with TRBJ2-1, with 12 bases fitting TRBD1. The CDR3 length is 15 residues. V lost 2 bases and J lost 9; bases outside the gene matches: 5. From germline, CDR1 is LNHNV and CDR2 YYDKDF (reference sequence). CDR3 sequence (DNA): TGTGCCACCAGCAGACCGGGACAGGGGGCGGTTGAGCAGTTCTTC. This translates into CATSRPGQGAVEQFF.

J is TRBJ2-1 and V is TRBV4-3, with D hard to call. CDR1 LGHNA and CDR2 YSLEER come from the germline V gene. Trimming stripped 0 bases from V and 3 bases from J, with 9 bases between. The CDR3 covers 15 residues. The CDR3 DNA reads TGCGCCAGCAGCCAAGAGAAGCTATACTACAATGAGCAGTTCTTC. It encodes CASSQEKLYYNEQFF.

This CDR3 is CASSAGQGFEPQHF. The CDR3 nucleotides are TGTGCCAGCAGCGCGGGACAGGGCTTTGAACCCCAGCATTTT. The J gene is TRBJ1-5, the V gene TRBV5-6; 9 nucleotides match TRBD1. Germline CDR1 reads SGHDT; CDR2 reads YYEEEE. V was pared by 4 bases and J by 10 bases, with 9 bases of the junction left unmatched. The CDR3 has 14 residues.

The CDR3 DNA sequence: TGTGCCAGCAGTCCTAGCGGTTCTAACACCGGGGAGCTGTTTTTT. Translation: CASSPSGSNTGELFF. The chain joins TRBV28 to TRBJ2-2; TRBD2 matches at 7 bases. The CDR3 covers 15 residues. V gave up 5 bases and J gave up 2 bases; unmatched junction bases: 5. Germline lookup yields CDR1 MDHEN and CDR2 SYDVKM.